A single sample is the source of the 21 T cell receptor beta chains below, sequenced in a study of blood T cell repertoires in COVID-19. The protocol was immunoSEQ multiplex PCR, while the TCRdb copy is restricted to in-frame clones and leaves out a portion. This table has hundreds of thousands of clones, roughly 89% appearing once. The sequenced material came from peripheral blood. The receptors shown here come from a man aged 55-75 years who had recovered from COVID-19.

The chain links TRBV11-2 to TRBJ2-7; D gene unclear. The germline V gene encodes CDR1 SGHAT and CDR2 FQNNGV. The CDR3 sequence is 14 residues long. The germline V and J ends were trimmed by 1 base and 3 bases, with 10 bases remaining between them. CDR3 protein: CASSLVTTYYEQYF. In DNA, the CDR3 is TGTGCCAGCAGCTTAGTTACTACCTACTACGAGCAGTACTTC. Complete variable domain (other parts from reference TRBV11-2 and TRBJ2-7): EAGVAQSPRYKIIEKRQSVAFWCNPISGHATLYWYQQILGQGPKLLIQFQNNGVVDDSQLPKDRFSAERLKGVDSTLKIQPAKLEDSAVYLCASSLVTTYYEQYFGPGTRLTVT.

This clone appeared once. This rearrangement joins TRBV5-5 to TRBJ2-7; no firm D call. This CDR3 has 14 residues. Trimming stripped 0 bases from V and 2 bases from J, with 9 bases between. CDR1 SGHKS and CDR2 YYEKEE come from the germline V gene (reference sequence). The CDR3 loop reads CASSLGGYTYEQYF. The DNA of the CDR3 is TGTGCCAGCAGCTTGGGAGGATACACCTACGAGCAGTACTTC.

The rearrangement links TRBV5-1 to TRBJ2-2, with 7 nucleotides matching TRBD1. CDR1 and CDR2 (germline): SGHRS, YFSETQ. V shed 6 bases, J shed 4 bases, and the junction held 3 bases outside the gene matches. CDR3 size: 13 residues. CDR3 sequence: CASTPGGTGELFF. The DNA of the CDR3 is TGCGCCAGCACCCCAGGGGGCACCGGGGAGCTGTTTTTT.

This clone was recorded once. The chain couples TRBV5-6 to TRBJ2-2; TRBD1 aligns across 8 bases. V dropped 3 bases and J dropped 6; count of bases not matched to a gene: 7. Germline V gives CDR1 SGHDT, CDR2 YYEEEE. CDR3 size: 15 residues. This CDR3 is CASSSGQVMAGELFF. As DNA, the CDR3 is TGTGCCAGCAGCTCGGGACAGGTTATGGCCGGGGAGCTGTTTTTT. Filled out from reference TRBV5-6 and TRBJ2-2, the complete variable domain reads DAGVTQSPTHLIKTRGQQVTLRCSPKSGHDTVSWYQQALGQGPQFIFQYYEEEERQRGNFPDRFSGHQFPNYSSELNVNALLLGDSALYLCASSSGQVMAGELFFGEGSRLTVL.

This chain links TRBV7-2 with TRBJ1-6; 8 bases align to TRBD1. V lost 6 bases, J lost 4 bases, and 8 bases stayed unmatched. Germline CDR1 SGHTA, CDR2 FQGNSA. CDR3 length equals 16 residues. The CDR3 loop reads CASRRGTGEYNSPLHF. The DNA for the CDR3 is TGTGCCAGCAGACGGGGGACAGGAGAATATAATTCACCCCTCCACTTT.

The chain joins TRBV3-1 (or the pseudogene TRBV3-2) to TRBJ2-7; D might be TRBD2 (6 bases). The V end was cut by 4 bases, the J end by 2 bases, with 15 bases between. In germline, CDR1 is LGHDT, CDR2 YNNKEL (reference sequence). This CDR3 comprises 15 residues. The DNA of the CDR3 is TGTGCCAGCAGCCGGGACTTATTTCCCACCTACGAGCAGTACTTC. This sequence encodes CASSRDLFPTYEQYF.

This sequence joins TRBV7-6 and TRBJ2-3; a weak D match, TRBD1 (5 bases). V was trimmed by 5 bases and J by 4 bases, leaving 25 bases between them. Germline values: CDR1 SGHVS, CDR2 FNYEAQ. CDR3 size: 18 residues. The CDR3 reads CASSVRRGPTRNADTQYF. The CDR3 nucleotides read TGTGCCAGCAGCGTTAGAAGGGGTCCGACCCGCAACGCAGATACGCAGTATTTT.

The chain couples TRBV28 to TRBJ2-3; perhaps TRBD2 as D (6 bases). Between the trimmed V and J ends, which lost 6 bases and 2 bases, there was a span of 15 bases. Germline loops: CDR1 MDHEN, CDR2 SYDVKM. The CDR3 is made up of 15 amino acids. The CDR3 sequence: CASRSGTLITDTQYF. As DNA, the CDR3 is TGTGCCAGCAGATCGGGGACTCTCATCACAGATACGCAGTATTTT.

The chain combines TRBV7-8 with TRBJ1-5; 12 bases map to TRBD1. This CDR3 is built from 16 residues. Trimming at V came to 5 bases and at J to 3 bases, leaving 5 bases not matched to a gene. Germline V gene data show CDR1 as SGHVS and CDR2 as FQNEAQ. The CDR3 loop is CASSLGQGANNQPQHF. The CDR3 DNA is TGTGCCAGCAGCCTGGGACAGGGGGCGAACAATCAGCCCCAGCATTTT.

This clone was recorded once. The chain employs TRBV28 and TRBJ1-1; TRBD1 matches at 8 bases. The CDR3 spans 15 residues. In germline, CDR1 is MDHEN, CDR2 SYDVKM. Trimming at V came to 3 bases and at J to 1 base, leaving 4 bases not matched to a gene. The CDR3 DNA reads TGTGCCAGCAGTTTTTTGGACAGGGCGAACACTGAAGCTTTCTTT. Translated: CASSFLDRANTEAFF.

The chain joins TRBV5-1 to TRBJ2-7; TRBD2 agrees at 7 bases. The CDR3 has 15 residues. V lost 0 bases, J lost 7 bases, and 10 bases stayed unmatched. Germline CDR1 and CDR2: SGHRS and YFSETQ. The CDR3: CASSLEGRGGEEQYF. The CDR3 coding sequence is TGCGCCAGCAGCTTGGAGGGGAGGGGAGGAGAGGAGCAGTACTTC.

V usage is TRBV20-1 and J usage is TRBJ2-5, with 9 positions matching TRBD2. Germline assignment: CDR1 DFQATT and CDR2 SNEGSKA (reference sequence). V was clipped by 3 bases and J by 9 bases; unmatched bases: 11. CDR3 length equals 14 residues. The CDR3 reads CSASKREAPGAQYF. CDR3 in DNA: TGCAGTGCTAGTAAGCGGGAGGCCCCCGGGGCCCAGTACTTC.

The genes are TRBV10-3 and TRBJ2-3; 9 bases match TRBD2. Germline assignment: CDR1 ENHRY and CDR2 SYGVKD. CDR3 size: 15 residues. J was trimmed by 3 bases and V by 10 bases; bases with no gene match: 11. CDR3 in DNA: TGTGCCACCGCCTTAGCGGGAGCAGGGACAGATACGCAGTATTTT. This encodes CATALAGAGTDTQYF.

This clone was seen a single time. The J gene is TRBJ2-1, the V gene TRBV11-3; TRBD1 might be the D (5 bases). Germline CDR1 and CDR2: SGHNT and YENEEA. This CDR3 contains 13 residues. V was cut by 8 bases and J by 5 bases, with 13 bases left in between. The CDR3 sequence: CASAWAGNNEQFF. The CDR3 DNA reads TGTGCCAGCGCCTGGGCAGGGAACAATGAGCAGTTCTTC.

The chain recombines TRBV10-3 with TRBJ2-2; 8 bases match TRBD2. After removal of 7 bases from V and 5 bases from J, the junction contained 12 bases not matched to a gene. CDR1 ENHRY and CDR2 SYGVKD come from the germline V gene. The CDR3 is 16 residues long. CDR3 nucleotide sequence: TGTGCCATCACCCGCGGGGGGCCATCTGGTACCGGGGAGCTGTTTTTT. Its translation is CAITRGGPSGTGELFF.

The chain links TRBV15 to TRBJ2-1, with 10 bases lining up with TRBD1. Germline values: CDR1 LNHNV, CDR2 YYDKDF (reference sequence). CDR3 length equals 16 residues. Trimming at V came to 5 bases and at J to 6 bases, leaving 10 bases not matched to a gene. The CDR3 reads CATSGLGTGVGNEQFF. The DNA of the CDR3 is TGTGCCACCAGCGGACTCGGGACAGGGGTGGGCAATGAGCAGTTCTTC.

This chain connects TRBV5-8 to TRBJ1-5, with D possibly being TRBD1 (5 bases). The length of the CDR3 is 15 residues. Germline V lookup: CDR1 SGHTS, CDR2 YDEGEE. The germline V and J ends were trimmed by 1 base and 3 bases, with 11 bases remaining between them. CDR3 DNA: TGTGCCAGCAGCTTGTCAGGGTCCGTCAATCAGCCCCAGCATTTT. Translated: CASSLSGSVNQPQHF. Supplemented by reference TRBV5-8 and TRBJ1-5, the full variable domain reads EAGVTQSPTHLIKTRGQQATLRCSPISGHTSVYWYQQALGLGLQFLLWYDEGEERNRGNFPPRFSGRQFPNYSSELNVNALELEDSALYLCASSLSGSVNQPQHFGDGTRLSIL.

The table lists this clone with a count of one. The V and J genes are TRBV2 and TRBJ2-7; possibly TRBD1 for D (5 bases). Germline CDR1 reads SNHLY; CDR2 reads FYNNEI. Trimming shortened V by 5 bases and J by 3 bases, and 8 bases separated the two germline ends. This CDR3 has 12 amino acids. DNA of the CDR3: TGTGCCAGCAGTCGACAGATCTACGAGCAGTACTTC. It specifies CASSRQIYEQYF.

The CDR3 DNA reads as TGTGCCAGCAGCCTAAACACCGGGGAGCTGTTTTTT. This translates into CASSLNTGELFF. The chain couples TRBV7-9 to TRBJ2-2, with no clear D. V lost 5 bases and J lost 2, with 3 bases in between. The CDR3 length is 12 residues. The germline V gene has CDR1 SEHNR and CDR2 FQNEAQ (reference sequence). The variable domain in full, completed from reference TRBV7-9 and TRBJ2-2, reads DTGVSQNPRHKITKRGQNVTFRCDPISEHNRLYWYRQTLGQGPEFLTYFQNEAQLEKSRLLSDRFSAERPKGSFSTLEIQRTEQGDSAMYLCASSLNTGELFFGEGSRLTVL.

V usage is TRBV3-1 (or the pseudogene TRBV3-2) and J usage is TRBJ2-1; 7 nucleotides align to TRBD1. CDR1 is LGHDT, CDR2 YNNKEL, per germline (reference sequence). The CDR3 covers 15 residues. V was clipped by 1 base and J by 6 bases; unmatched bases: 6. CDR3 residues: CASSQGETGLNEQFF. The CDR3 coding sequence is TGTGCCAGCAGCCAAGGGGAGACAGGGCTCAATGAGCAGTTCTTC.

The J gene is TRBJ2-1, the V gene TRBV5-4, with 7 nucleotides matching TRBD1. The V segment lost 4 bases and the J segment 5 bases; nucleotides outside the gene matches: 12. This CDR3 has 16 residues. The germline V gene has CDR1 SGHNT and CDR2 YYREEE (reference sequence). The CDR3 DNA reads TGTGCCAGCAGCCGCCGAGCGCAGGGACAGAACAATGAGCAGTTCTTC. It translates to CASSRRAQGQNNEQFF. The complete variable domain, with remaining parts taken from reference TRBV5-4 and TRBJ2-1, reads ETGVTQSPTHLIKTRGQQVTLRCSSQSGHNTVSWYQQALGQGPQFIFQYYREEENGRGNFPPRFSGLQFPNYSSELNVNALELDDSALYLCASSRRAQGQNNEQFFGPGTRLTVL.